A single sample gave rise to the 3 T cell receptor beta chains below, sequenced in a study of tumor T cells in aggressive B-cell lymphoma. The protocol was immunoSEQ multiplex PCR, while the TCRdb copy is restricted to in-frame clones and leaves out a portion. Among about 7,900 clones listed, under 85% were seen once. Material: tumor tissue. Receptors originate from an adult with diffuse large B cell lymphoma.

The gene calls are TRBV28 and TRBJ1-3; D perhaps matches TRBD1 (5 bases). Trimming pared 6 bases from V and 0 bases from J, leaving 15 bases between. There are 16 residues in the CDR3. The germline gives CDR1 MDHEN, CDR2 SYDVKM. CDR3 nucleotide sequence: TGTGCCAGCAGCCCAGCGGGAGGGGACTCTGGAAACACCATATATTTT. Translated, it gives CASSPAGGDSGNTIYF.

This clone came up once. The gene calls are TRBV19 and TRBJ2-7; 13 bases fit TRBD2. CDR3 length: 15 residues. V trimming: 5 bases; J trimming: 5 bases; junction bases outside the gene matches: 6. CDR1 is LNHDA and CDR2 is SQIVND in the germline V gene (reference sequence). Here the CDR3 reads CASSAGLAGDNEQYF. For the CDR3, the DNA is TGTGCCAGTAGTGCCGGACTAGCGGGAGACAACGAGCAGTACTTC.

The CDR3 nucleotides read TGTGCCAGCAGCCAGAGCGGGAGCTCCTACGAGCAGTACTTC. Its translation: CASSQSGSSYEQYF. The rearrangement links TRBV4-2 to TRBJ2-7; TRBD2 agrees at 8 bases. V was pared by 3 bases and J by 0 bases, with 1 base of the junction left unmatched. The CDR3 sequence is 14 residues long. In germline, CDR1 is LGHNA, CDR2 YNFKEQ.